This is a list of T cell receptor beta chains from one sample in a study of control samples from healthy donors and cancer patients. Some clones are missing from TCRdb's copy, which holds only in-frame ones; the method was immunoSEQ multiplex PCR. The sample comprises 80,000 or so clones, roughly 90% of which are singletons, and approximately 6% rests with the top ten. Sample: blood. The source of these receptors is a man aged 45-65 years in good health. Each CDR3 is given with its conserved first and last residue. A D gene is named only where the DNA matches it firmly. Clone sizes are given selectively: once, few, many, or a class where the clone is expanded.

>TRBD2|.|TRBJ2-5|TRBV6-4
TGTGCCAGCAGTGAGTCTAGCGGGGACCAAGAGACCCAGTACTTC
CASSESSGDQETQYF
>.|.|TRBJ1-3|TRBV2
TGTGCCAGCAGTGAGACGGACAGATATGGAAACACCATATATTTT
CASSETDRYGNTIYF
>.|.|TRBJ1-1|TRBV2
TGTGCCAGCAGTGATTTGGGGCAGACTGAAGCTTTCTTT
CASSDLGQTEAFF
>.|.|TRBJ1-1|TRBV7-9
TGTGCCAGCAGCGTAGGGGGTGAGAGCACTGAAGCTTTCTTT
CASSVGGESTEAFF
>TRBD1|.|TRBJ1-1|TRBV29-1
TGTAGCGTGAGGGGGACAGGGATGTTTACGGGGACTGAAGCTTTCTTT
CSVRGTGMFTGTEAFF
>TRBD1|few|TRBJ2-7|TRBV3-1/TRBV3-2
TGTGCCAGCAGCCCCCGGACAGGGACCTACGAGCAGTACTTC
CASSPRTGTYEQYF
>.|few|TRBJ2-7|TRBV6-6
TGTGCCAGCAGTTACTCAACACAGGGCTACGAGCAGTACTTC
CASSYSTQGYEQYF
>.|.|TRBJ2-3|TRBV21-1
TGTGCCAGCAGCAAAGGACGAAACCCGACAGATACGCAGTATTTT
CASSKGRNPTDTQYF
>.|.|TRBJ1-1|TRBV7-2
TGTGCCAGCAGTCAGGGTAGAAGTGGGAGAGCTTTCTTT
CASSQGRSGRAFF
>TRBD1|.|TRBJ1-1|TRBV15
TGTGCCACCAGCAACAGGGGTTCAGGTGAAGCTTTCTTT
CATSNRGSGEAFF
>TRBD1|.|TRBJ1-5|TRBV5-8
TGTGCCAGCAGCGTCGGACAGGGGACGCTTCAGCCCCAGCATTTT
CASSVGQGTLQPQHF
>.|.|TRBJ2-7|TRBV6-5
TGTGCCAGCAAGGGTATCTACGAGCAGTACTTC
CASKGIYEQYF
>.|.|TRBJ2-3|TRBV30
TGTGCCTGGAGTCTTGTCGGGGAGAGAACAGATACGCAGTATTTT
CAWSLVGERTDTQYF
>.|once|TRBJ2-6|TRBV27
TGTGCCAGCAGTTTAAGCAGTGGGGCCAACGTCCTGACTTTC
CASSLSSGANVLTF
>TRBD2|.|TRBJ2-1|TRBV24-1
TGTGCCACCAGTGACCCCGGGACTACCAAGGATGAGCAGTTCTTC
CATSDPGTTKDEQFF
>TRBD1|.|TRBJ1-6|TRBV2
TGTGCCAGCAGGCTACCGGGACAGGGGAATTCACCCCTCCACTTT
CASRLPGQGNSPLHF
>.|.|TRBJ1-5|TRBV19
TGTGCCAGTAGTATGGACGGGGGTCCCAATCAGCCCCAGCATTTT
CASSMDGGPNQPQHF
>TRBD1|.|TRBJ1-2|TRBV11-3
TGTGCCAGCAGCACCGGGACAGACTACACCTTC
CASSTGTDYTF
>.|.|TRBJ2-7|TRBV30
TGTGCCTGGAGTGTGCGTTACGAGCAGTACTTC
CAWSVRYEQYF
>.|once|TRBJ1-1|TRBV11-2
TGTGCCAGCAGCCAAGGGGGAGAAGGGACTGAAGCTTTCTTT
CASSQGGEGTEAFF
>.|.|TRBJ2-3|TRBV7-9
TGTGCCAGCAGCCCCTCCCTCGGGACGGACGATACGCAGTATTTT
CASSPSLGTDDTQYF
>TRBD1|few|TRBJ1-6|TRBV5-1
TGCGCCAGCACCACCAGGGACAGCAATAATTCACCCCTCCACTTT
CASTTRDSNNSPLHF
>.|.|TRBJ1-1|TRBV18
TGTGCCAGCTCACCTGGGGGCAGGCGGAACACTGAAGCTTTCTTT
CASSPGGRRNTEAFF
>TRBD2|.|TRBJ2-7|TRBV5-6
TGTGCCAGCAAACTAGCGGGGCCCTCCTACGAGCAGTACTTC
CASKLAGPSYEQYF
>.|.|TRBJ2-2|TRBV11-3
TGTGCCAGCAGCTTAGTAGGGAATGGTGCCGGGGAGCTGTTTTTT
CASSLVGNGAGELFF
>.|.|TRBJ2-1|TRBV10-3
TGTGCCATCAGTGAAGGGAGCGGAGGCGGTGAGCAGTTCTTC
CAISEGSGGGEQFF
>TRBD1|.|TRBJ1-5|TRBV14
TGTGCCAGCAGCCGACAGGGAGGGAATCAGCCCCAGCATTTT
CASSRQGGNQPQHF
>TRBD1|.|TRBJ1-1|TRBV11-2
TGTGCCAGCAGCTTACCCCCTGACAGGGGGAGTACTGAAGCTTTCTTT
CASSLPPDRGSTEAFF
>TRBD1|.|TRBJ1-5|TRBV15
TGTGCCACCAGCAGACGCCCGGGGACAGTCTCAAATCAGCCCCAGCATTTT
CATSRRPGTVSNQPQHF
>TRBD2|.|TRBJ2-3|TRBV6-5
TGTGCCAGTGAGCTAGCGGGGGGGTTAACAGATACGCAGTATTTT
CASELAGGLTDTQYF
>TRBD1|.|TRBJ1-2|TRBV7-2
TGTGCCAGCAGCTCCAGGGGGTTCTATGGCTACACCTTC
CASSSRGFYGYTF
>.|.|TRBJ2-3|TRBV6-5
TGTGCCAGCGGATCTCGCGCGGGCACAGATACGCAGTATTTT
CASGSRAGTDTQYF
>TRBD2|.|TRBJ2-7|TRBV27
TGTGCCAGCAGTTCCGGACTAGCGGGGGGTCTAGAGCAGTACTTC
CASSSGLAGGLEQYF
>TRBD1|.|TRBJ2-5|TRBV5-1
TGCGCCAGCAGCATAGGACAGGGGGCAAGGGAGACCCAGTACTTC
CASSIGQGARETQYF
>.|few|TRBJ2-7|TRBV7-6
TGTGCCAGCAGCTCTCCTGGGGGGCTCTACGAGCAGTACTTC
CASSSPGGLYEQYF
>TRBD1|.|TRBJ1-2|TRBV7-8
TGTGCCAGCAGAGGGGACAGGGGAGGTTATGGCTACACCTTC
CASRGDRGGYGYTF
>.|.|TRBJ1-5|TRBV7-8
TGTGCCAGCAGCTCCGGCCTGGGGGGCCTCAGGCAGCCCCAGCATTTT
CASSSGLGGLRQPQHF
>.|.|TRBJ1-2|TRBV5-8
TGTGCCAGCAGCCCCCCAAGAAACTATGGCTACACCTTC
CASSPPRNYGYTF
>TRBD1|.|TRBJ1-5|TRBV30
TGTGCCTGGAGGGGACAGGGCTGGGGTCAGCCCCAGCATTTT
CAWRGQGWGQPQHF
>.|.|TRBJ1-2|TRBV3-1/TRBV3-2
TGTGCCAGCAGCCAAGACAGAGGGTTCGGCTACACCTTC
CASSQDRGFGYTF
>.|.|TRBJ2-1|TRBV5-6
TGTGCCAGCAGCTTGGGGGCGGGGGGAGGGGGCGATGAGCAGTTCTTC
CASSLGAGGGGDEQFF
>.|.|TRBJ1-5|TRBV12-2
TGTCCGACCCATCGGGCGGGGAGGGGCAATCAGCCCCAGCATTTT
CPTHRAGRGNQPQHF